This T cell receptor (beta chain) was recorded in a study of post-analysis software for immune sequencing data. In the study overall: Disease trajectories encompassed relapsing-remitting, secondary progressive and progressive-relapsing multiple sclerosis. Overall study findings and caveats: Controls had significantly higher normalized Chao1 diversity than multiple sclerosis patients. Patients carried a handful of TRBV segments more frequently than controls did, and TRBV5-6, TRBV5-1 and TRBV20-1 were among them.

This clonotype came up a few times. What it binds is unknown. The germline CDR1 and CDR2 sequences are SQVTM and ANQGSEA. The ends lost 7 bases at V and 5 bases at J; junction bases unmatched: 7. The CDR3 runs 13 residues. Prepared TCR beta cDNA libraries contained unique molecular identifiers. MiXCR, run by TCRdb on the PCR reads, gives a single entry per CDR3 protein. The data hold hundreds of thousands of distinct CDR3 sequences, with 39% observed a single time. The chain joins TRBV29-1 to TRBJ2-5; TRBD2 matches 10 bases. The sample comprised blood. The clonotype was recovered from a girl aged 2 to 9 with multiple sclerosis. CDR3 protein: CSAQRGGRETQYF. The DNA of the CDR3 is TGCAGCGCCCAGCGGGGGGGCCGGGAGACCCAGTACTTC.